Sequencing of this T cell receptor beta chain was carried out in a study of OX40 agonist ivuxolimab in advanced cancers. On this clone: The antigen is not known.

Repertoires were generated with immunoSEQ multiplex PCR, while TCRdb's copy carries only in-frame clones and drops some. The sample shows some 81,000 clones, 65% to 85% of them seen only once. Study outcomes and limitations: CD4+ and CD8+ T cells in blood underwent clonal expansion by week 6 at 0.1 to 3.0 mg/kg.

V dropped 8 bases and J dropped 5; count of bases not matched to a gene: 4. The CDR3 has 13 amino acids. Germline V gene data show CDR1 as MNHEY and CDR2 as SMNVEV (reference sequence). The gene calls are TRBV27 and TRBJ2-3, with TRBD2 matching over 10 bases. This TCR was recovered from an adult with an advanced solid tumor such as melanoma, head and neck, liver or kidney cancer. The sequenced sample was CD4+ or CD8+ T cells sorted from blood, obtained in a trial of the OX40 agonist ivuxolimab. This CDR3 reads CASCIAGGDTQYF. The DNA for the CDR3 is TGTGCCAGCTGCATAGCGGGGGGAGATACGCAGTATTTT.